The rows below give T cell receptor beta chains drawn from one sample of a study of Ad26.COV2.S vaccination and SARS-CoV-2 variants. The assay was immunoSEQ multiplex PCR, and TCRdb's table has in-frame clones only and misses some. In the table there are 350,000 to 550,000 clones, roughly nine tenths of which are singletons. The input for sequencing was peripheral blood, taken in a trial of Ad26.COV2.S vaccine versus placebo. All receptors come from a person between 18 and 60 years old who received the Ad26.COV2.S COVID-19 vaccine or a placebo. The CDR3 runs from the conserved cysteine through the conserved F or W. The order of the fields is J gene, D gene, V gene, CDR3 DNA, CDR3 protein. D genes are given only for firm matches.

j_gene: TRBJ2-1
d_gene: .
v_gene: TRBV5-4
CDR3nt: TGTGCCAGCAGCTCCGTTTCCTACAATGAGCAGTTCTTC
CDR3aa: CASSSVSYNEQFF

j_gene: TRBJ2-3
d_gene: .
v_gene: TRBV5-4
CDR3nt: TGTGCCAGCAGCATACTTTCGGACTGGGGGGATCCGCAGTATTTT
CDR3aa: CASSILSDWGDPQYF

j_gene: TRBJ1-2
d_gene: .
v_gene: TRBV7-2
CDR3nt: TGTGCCAGCAGCTTGGGGACGGATGGCTACACCTTC
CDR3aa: CASSLGTDGYTF

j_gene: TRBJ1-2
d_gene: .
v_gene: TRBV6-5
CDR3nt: TGTGCCAGCAGTTACGGAGGGGGCTATGGCTACACCTTC
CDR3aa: CASSYGGGYGYTF

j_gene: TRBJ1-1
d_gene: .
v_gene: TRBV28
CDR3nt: TGTGCCAGCAGTTTAGAACTCTCAGCCGACACTGAAGCTTTCTTT
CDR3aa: CASSLELSADTEAFF

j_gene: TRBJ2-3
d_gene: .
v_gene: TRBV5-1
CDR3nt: TGCGCCAGCAGCCTCCGGGATCCCCTCACAGATACGCAGTATTTT
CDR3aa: CASSLRDPLTDTQYF

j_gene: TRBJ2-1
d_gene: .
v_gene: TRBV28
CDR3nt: TGTGCCAGCGAATGGTCGAGCGGGTATCTCTTC
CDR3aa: CASEWSSGYLF

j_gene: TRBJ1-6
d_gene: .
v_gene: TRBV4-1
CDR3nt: TGCGCCAGCAGCCAAGGATTGGTATCGGGATCACCCCTCCACTTT
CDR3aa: CASSQGLVSGSPLHF

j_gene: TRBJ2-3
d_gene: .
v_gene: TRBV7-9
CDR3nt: TGTGCCAGCAGCTTAAGTAGAGGTTCCCGAACCACAGATACGCAGTATTTT
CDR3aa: CASSLSRGSRTTDTQYF

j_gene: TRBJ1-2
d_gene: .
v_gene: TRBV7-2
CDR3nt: TGTGCCAGCAGCTTAGGAGGCGGGAACTATGGCTACACCTTC
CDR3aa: CASSLGGGNYGYTF

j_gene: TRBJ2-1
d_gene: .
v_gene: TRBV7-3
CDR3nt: TGTGCCAGCAGCTTCGGGCCCGCCTACAATGAGCAGTTCTTC
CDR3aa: CASSFGPAYNEQFF

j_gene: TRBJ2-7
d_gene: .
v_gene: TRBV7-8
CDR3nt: TGTGCCAGCAGCCCCCTGCGGAGCTCCTACGAGCAGTACTTC
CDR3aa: CASSPLRSSYEQYF

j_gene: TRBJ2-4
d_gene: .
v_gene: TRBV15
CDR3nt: TGTGCCACCAGCCCCGGGGCGGTAAACAGGGCCAAAAACATTCAGTACTTC
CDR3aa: CATSPGAVNRAKNIQYF

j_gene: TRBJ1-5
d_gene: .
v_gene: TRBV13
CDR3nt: TGTGCCAGCAGCTTACGTGGGATTAATCAGCCCCAGCATTTT
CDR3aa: CASSLRGINQPQHF